The rows below give T cell receptor beta chains drawn from one sample of a study of identical twins. One entry per CDR3 protein results from TCRdb running MiXCR on the 5' RACE reads. In the table there are 700,000 or so distinct CDR3 sequences, about 20% of which are singletons. The same sample was also studied in work on T cells expressing NK-cell markers.

The source material was PBMCs. These receptors all come from a woman between 18 and 30 years old in good health. Each CDR3 is given with its conserved first and last residue. Each record gives: clone size, V gene, CDR3 protein. Part of the rows lack a size; the others show once, few, many or a class for expanded clones.

size: -; V: TRBV29-1; CDR3: CSVEGNRDEQYF
size: few; V: TRBV11-2; CDR3: CASSLRGLSGSYQETQYF
size: -; V: TRBV29-1; CDR3: CSAYSTNTEAFF
size: -; V: TRBV12-3/TRBV12-4; CDR3: CASSLGPGDHYEQYF
size: -; V: TRBV5-1; CDR3: CASSLVVNNSPLHF
size: few; V: TRBV11-2; CDR3: CASSLDRPNWDYEQYF
size: -; V: TRBV5-1; CDR3: CASSPTGPNYGYTF
size: -; V: TRBV20-1; CDR3: CSARVPNTEAFF
size: few; V: TRBV20-1; CDR3: CSAGILAGKYNEQFF
size: -; V: TRBV20-1; CDR3: CSATTGSGNTIYF
size: few; V: TRBV7-2; CDR3: CASSRSGQGAEAFF
size: many; V: TRBV12-3/TRBV12-4; CDR3: CASRRGRSYNEQFF
size: -; V: TRBV5-1; CDR3: CASSGSGGPYNEQFF
size: -; V: TRBV12-3/TRBV12-4; CDR3: CASSLPDGGGTDTQYF
size: -; V: TRBV5-5; CDR3: CASSASGRFSPLHF
size: -; V: TRBV6-5; CDR3: CASSYSPKNEQFF
size: few; V: TRBV20-1; CDR3: CSAWKGVMNLGGDYEQYF
size: many; V: TRBV29-1; CDR3: CSVENEQYF
size: -; V: TRBV20-1; CDR3: CSAISTSGSTDTQYF
size: many; V: TRBV12-3/TRBV12-4; CDR3: CASSPVTGPGANVLTF
size: few; V: TRBV29-1; CDR3: CSVALERSTDTQYF
size: -; V: TRBV29-1; CDR3: CSVEAGLRETQYF
size: -; V: TRBV5-1; CDR3: CASSPLPGGSYNEQFF
size: few; V: TRBV11-2; CDR3: CASSPETGSTEAFF
size: few; V: TRBV10-3; CDR3: CAILQGPGYTF
size: few; V: TRBV7-2; CDR3: CASTSGLLIADTQYF
size: -; V: TRBV5-1; CDR3: CASSPGLAGGQDEQFF
size: few; V: TRBV20-1; CDR3: CSGRVVEGVSTNEKLFF
size: few; V: TRBV20-1; CDR3: CSAPRQDGAYNEQFF
size: once; V: TRBV7-2; CDR3: CASSFPGQGRHEQYF
size: few; V: TRBV7-9; CDR3: CASSLVSRLGNEQFF
size: once; V: TRBV10-3; CDR3: CAISASGETREGYTF
size: -; V: TRBV5-6; CDR3: CASSRPLAGSYNEQFF
size: -; V: TRBV29-1; CDR3: CSGRAGAGELFF
size: -; V: TRBV12-5; CDR3: CASATRGTNTGELFF
size: few; V: TRBV19; CDR3: CASRTTESGNQPQHF
size: few; V: TRBV20-1; CDR3: CSALRGVGNEQFF
size: -; V: TRBV20-1; CDR3: CSAPRGPSGYEQYF
size: many; V: TRBV29-1; CDR3: CSVASGFSYEQYF
size: -; V: TRBV5-1; CDR3: CASSGIVAGGPDNEQFF
size: -; V: TRBV5-1; CDR3: CASSFSLAGPDTQYF